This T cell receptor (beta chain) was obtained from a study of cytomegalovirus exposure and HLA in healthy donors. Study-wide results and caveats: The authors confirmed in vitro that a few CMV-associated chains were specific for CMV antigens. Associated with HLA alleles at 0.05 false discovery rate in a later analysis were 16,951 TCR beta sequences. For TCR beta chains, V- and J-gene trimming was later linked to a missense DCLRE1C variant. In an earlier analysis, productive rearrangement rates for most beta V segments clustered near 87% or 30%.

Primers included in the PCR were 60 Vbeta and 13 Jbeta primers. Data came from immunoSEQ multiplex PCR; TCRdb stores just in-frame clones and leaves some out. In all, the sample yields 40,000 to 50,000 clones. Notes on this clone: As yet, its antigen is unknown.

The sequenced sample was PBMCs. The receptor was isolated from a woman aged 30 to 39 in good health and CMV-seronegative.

The CDR3 DNA follows: TGTGCCACCAGCAGGACAGGGGGCAATCAGCCCCAGCATTTT. Translated, it gives CATSRTGGNQPQHF. The chain is built from TRBV15 and TRBJ1-5, with 8 bases matching TRBD1. CDR1 is LNHNV and CDR2 is YYDKDF in the germline V gene (reference sequence). The CDR3 is 14 amino acids. After removal of 3 bases from V and 2 bases from J, the junction contained 0 bases not matched to a gene. The full variable domain, in which reference TRBV15 and TRBJ1-5 provide the parts outside the CDR3, is DAMVIQNPRYQVTQFGKPVTLSCSQTLNHNVMYWYQQKSSQAPKLLFHYYDKDFNNEADTPDNFQSRRPNTSFCFLDIRSPGLGDTAMYLCATSRTGGNQPQHFGDGTRLSIL.